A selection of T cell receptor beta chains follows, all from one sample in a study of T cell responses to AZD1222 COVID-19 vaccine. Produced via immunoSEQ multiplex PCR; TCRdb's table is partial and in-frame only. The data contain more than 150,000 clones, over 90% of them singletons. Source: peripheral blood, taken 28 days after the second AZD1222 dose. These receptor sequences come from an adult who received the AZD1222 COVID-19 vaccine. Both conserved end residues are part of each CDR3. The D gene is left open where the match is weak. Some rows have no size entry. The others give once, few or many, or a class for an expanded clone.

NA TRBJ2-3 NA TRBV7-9 CASSLLGDTQYF TGTGCCAGCAGCTTACTGGGGGATACGCAGTATTTT
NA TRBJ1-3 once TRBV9 CASSVLGTSSGNTIYF TGTGCCAGCAGCGTACTCGGGACCTCCTCTGGAAACACCATATATTTT
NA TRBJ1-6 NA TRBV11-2 CASSLSAGYNSPLHF TGTGCCAGCAGTCTTAGTGCAGGCTATAATTCACCCCTCCACTTT
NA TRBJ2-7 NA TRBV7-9 CASSLVTPSYEQYF TGTGCCAGCAGCTTAGTGACTCCTTCCTACGAGCAGTACTTC
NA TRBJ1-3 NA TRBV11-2 CASSLELTAPGNTIYF TGTGCCAGCAGCTTAGAACTGACCGCACCTGGAAACACCATATATTTT
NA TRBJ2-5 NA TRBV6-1 CASSETGGRVEETQYF TGTGCCAGCAGTGAGACCGGGGGTAGGGTTGAAGAGACCCAGTACTTC
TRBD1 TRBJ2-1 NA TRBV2 CASISGTVSYNEQFF TGTGCCAGCATTTCCGGGACAGTCTCCTACAATGAGCAGTTCTTC
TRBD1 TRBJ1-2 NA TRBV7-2 CASSFAGGSNYGYTF TGTGCCAGCAGCTTCGCAGGGGGTTCTAACTATGGCTACACCTTC
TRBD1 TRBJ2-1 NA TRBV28 CASSPGGQGKGEQFF TGTGCCAGCAGTCCAGGGGGACAGGGAAAGGGTGAGCAGTTCTTC
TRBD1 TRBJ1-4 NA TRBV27 CASSLLSTGVNEKLFF TGTGCCAGCAGTTTATTATCCACAGGGGTTAATGAAAAACTGTTTTTT
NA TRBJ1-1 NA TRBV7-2 CASSLDGVRAFF TGTGCCAGCAGCTTAGATGGGGTGAGGGCTTTCTTT
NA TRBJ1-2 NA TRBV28 CASSFSKVRETGYTF TGTGCCAGCAGTTTCAGCAAAGTGAGGGAAACTGGCTACACCTTC
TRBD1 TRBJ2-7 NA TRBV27 CASSPGTVSYEQYF TGTGCCAGCAGCCCCGGGACAGTTTCCTACGAGCAGTACTTC
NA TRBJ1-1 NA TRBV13 CASSLESTVEAFF TGTGCCAGCAGCTTAGAGTCAACGGTTGAAGCTTTCTTT
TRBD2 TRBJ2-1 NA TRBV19 CASSRGLAYNEQFF TGTGCCAGTAGCAGGGGACTAGCCTACAATGAGCAGTTCTTC
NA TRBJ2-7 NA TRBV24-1 CATSSGAGSYEQYF TGTGCCACCAGTTCGGGGGCAGGCTCCTACGAGCAGTACTTC
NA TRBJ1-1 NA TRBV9 CASSPRAQGSNTEAFF TGTGCCAGCAGCCCAAGAGCCCAGGGATCGAACACTGAAGCTTTCTTT
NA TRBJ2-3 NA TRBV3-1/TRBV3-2 CASSQDSRPGTDTQYF TGTGCCAGCAGCCAAGATTCCCGTCCGGGCACAGATACGCAGTATTTT
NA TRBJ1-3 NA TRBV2 CASTDNSGNTIYF TGTGCCAGCACTGACAACTCTGGAAACACCATATATTTT
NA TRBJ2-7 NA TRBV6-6 CASSYSTDSGEQYF TGTGCCAGCAGTTACTCGACGGACTCGGGTGAGCAGTACTTC
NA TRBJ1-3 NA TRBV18 CASSLGAQTGIGSGNTIYF TGTGCCAGCTCACTCGGTGCGCAGACCGGTATCGGCTCTGGAAACACCATATATTTT
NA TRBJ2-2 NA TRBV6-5 CASSYVGATELFF TGTGCCAGCAGTTATGTTGGCGCAACGGAGCTGTTTTTT
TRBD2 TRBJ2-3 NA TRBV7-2 CASSLGTSGGDTQYF TGTGCCAGCAGCTTGGGGACTAGCGGGGGGGATACGCAGTATTTT
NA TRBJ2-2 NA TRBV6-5 CASRRGDTGELFF TGTGCCAGCAGGAGGGGTGACACCGGGGAGCTGTTTTTT
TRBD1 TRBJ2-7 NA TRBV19 CASSTGTGGARGEQYF TGTGCCAGTAGTACCGGGACAGGGGGCGCTCGGGGCGAGCAGTACTTC
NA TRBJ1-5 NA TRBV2 CASSEIGQSNQPQHF TGTGCCAGCAGTGAAATCGGACAGAGCAATCAGCCCCAGCATTTT
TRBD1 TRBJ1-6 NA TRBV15 CATSRDRQGPSYSPLHF TGTGCCACCAGCAGAGATCGACAGGGGCCCTCGTATTCACCCCTCCACTTT
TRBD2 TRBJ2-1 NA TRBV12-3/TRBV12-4 CASSQGLEDEQFF TGTGCCAGCAGCCAAGGACTAGAAGATGAGCAGTTCTTC
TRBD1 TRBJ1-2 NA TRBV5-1 CASSPGTGPNYGYTF TGCGCCAGCAGCCCCGGGACAGGTCCTAACTATGGCTACACCTTC
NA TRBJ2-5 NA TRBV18 CASSPNQETQYF TGTGCCAGCTCACCAAACCAAGAGACCCAGTACTTC
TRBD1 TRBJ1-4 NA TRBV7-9 CASSRSQTGGILFF TGTGCCAGCAGCCGGAGCCAGACAGGGGGTATTCTGTTTTTT
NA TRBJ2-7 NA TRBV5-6 CASSLMAGADFLEQYF TGTGCCAGCAGCTTGATGGCGGGGGCGGATTTTTTGGAGCAGTACTTC
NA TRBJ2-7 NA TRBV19 CASSSIQMIDPCEQYF TGTGCCAGCTCGTCAATACAGATGATAGATCCCTGCGAGCAGTACTTC
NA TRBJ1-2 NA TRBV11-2 CASSLTPDNYGYTF TGTGCCAGCAGCTTAACCCCGGACAACTATGGCTACACCTTC
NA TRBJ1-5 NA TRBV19 CASSRRELNQPQHF TGTGCCAGTAGTAGGCGGGAGCTGAATCAGCCCCAGCATTTT
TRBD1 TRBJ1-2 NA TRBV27 CASSSPGTGVPGYTF TGTGCCAGCAGTTCCCCCGGGACAGGGGTTCCTGGCTACACCTTC
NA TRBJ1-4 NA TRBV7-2 CASSRREGTEKLFF TGTGCCAGCAGCCGCCGGGAGGGGACTGAAAAACTGTTTTTT
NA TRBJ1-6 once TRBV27 CASRGNSPLHF TGTGCCAGCAGGGGAAATTCACCCCTCCACTTT
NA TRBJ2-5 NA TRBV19 CASTSGQETQYF TGTGCCAGTACTTCAGGGCAAGAGACCCAGTACTTC
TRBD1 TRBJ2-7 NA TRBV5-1 CASSLSTGQGDYEQYF TGCGCCAGCAGCTTATCAACGGGACAGGGAGACTACGAGCAGTACTTC
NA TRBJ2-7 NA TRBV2 CASTRQGTYEQYF TGTGCCAGCACGCGCCAGGGTACCTACGAGCAGTACTTC
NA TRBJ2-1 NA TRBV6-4 CASSDDMKAGPNEQFF TGTGCCAGCAGTGACGATATGAAGGCGGGCCCCAATGAGCAGTTCTTC
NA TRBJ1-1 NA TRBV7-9 CASSLGQINTEAFF TGTGCCAGCAGCTTAGGACAGATCAACACTGAAGCTTTCTTT
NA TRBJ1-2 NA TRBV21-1 CASSPGAGMWWNYGYTF TGTGCCAGCAGCCCCGGGGCAGGGATGTGGTGGAACTATGGCTACACCTTC
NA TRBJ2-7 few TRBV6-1 CASSEGGAKYF TGTGCCAGCAGTGAAGGAGGGGCGAAGTACTTC